This T cell receptor (beta chain) stems from a study of blood T cell repertoires in COVID-19 (TCRdb year 2020). About the full investigation: Samples from collaborators originated in the United States, Italy and Spain and spanned both the acute and convalescent phases of COVID-19. Subjects who had been exposed to COVID-19, were actively infected with it, or had recovered from it provided the deeply sampled blood TCRbeta repertoires that made up the dataset. The repertoires were released in a freely available public database meant as a resource for research on the immune response to SARS-CoV-2. The prospective study material was composed of cDNA or gDNA derived from T cells, B-cell-depleted T cells, or PBMCs. Samples came from the ongoing ImmuneRACE study (first 160 participants) plus 1,254 subjects from 6 global collaborators. The sample metadata nearly always contained a de-identified subject ID, COVID-19 status, age in years and sex. Where available, HLA class I and class II types were obtained from metadata supplied by the sample provider rather than from assay-based typing.

At one collaborating source in Seattle, patients were enrolled during active infection and were followed longitudinally through the course of disease. The collaborating institutions used their own protocols to collect whole blood in K2EDTA tubes. For TCRbeta analysis, collaborators shipped samples as frozen whole blood, isolated PBMCs, or DNA extracted from either of those sample types. Overall study results and their limits: Clinical and demographic metadata were provided uncurated, with the amount varying by source and participant.

TCRbeta CDR3 regions were amplified from genomic DNA using the immunoSEQ Assay, a bias-controlled multiplex PCR. The published analysis was carried out like this. The number of nucleated cells in each sample was estimated by amplification of reference gene primers within the assay. Sequence reads were collapsed and filtered to measure the absolute abundance of every unique TCRbeta CDR3 rearrangement. For each sample, productive Simpson clonality was calculated by taking the square root of Simpson's diversity index across productive rearrangements. Drawn from immuneACCESS, this table holds only the in-frame rearrangements with V and J called that TCRdb kept. Clones are partly lost; checked studies trace under half to an unresolved V gene and leave the rest unexplained. V and J calls plus clone size are reproduced from that table; the DNA served to infer D and trimming. The sample table lists some 220,000 clones, approximately 78% of them with a count of one. The ten top clones hold less than 6% of the sample.

Turning to this clone: The specificity of this receptor is unknown. No base quality values were provided; no much bigger clone lies one nucleotide off.

The CDR3 runs 14 residues from the cysteine to the phenylalanine. Of the read, only the CDR3 DNA is kept; its 42 bases are in frame from base 1. V is shortened by 6 bases, J by 2 bases, and the region joining them spans 14 bases. Based on the germline V gene, the CDR1 and CDR2 sequences are MDHEN and SYDVKM. In this chain, TRBV28 is recombined with TRBJ2-7; matching of 6 bases hints at TRBD2 as the D gene. The material sequenced was peripheral blood. The TCR was taken from a woman aged 70-85 years with COVID-19, enrolled during active disease. The nucleotides read TGTGCCAGCAGACAGGCGGGACTTACCTACGAGCAGTACTTC. The resulting protein is CASRQAGLTYEQYF.